A single sample is the source of the 21 T cell receptor beta chains below, sequenced in a study of blood T cell repertoires in COVID-19. Profiled with immunoSEQ multiplex PCR; TCRdb holds only in-frame clones, not every one. The sample records just over 35,000 clones, 70% to 90% being singletons. The sequencing input was peripheral blood. The source of these receptors is a human donor in a cohort sampled during active COVID-19.

This chain connects TRBV5-1 to TRBJ2-7; a possible D gene is TRBD2 (7 bases). V lost 5 bases and J lost 5, with 14 bases in between. CDR1 and CDR2 from the germline V gene are SGHRS and YFSETQ. CDR3 size: 13 residues. CDR3 bases: TGCGCCAGCAGGGGGGAGGGGGAGGACGAGCAGTACTTC. Translation: CASRGEGEDEQYF.

This CDR3 is CASSDAGAGGYTF. DNA for the CDR3: TGTGCCAGCAGTGATGCGGGGGCGGGCGGCTACACCTTC. This chain connects TRBV2 to TRBJ1-2, with D possibly TRBD1 on 6 matching bases. Deletions cut 3 bases from V and 8 bases from J, with 13 bases between. CDR1 SNHLY and CDR2 FYNNEI come from the germline V gene. The CDR3 has 13 amino acids.

V gene TRBV7-2 combines with J gene TRBJ2-5; TRBD2 matches at 8 bases. J gave up 5 bases and V 4 bases, and 9 bases lay outside the gene matches. Germline V gene data show CDR1 as SGHTA and CDR2 as FQGNSA. The CDR3 totals 15 residues. CDR3 nucleotide sequence: TGTGCCAGCAGCTATCGACTAGCGAAGGGGGAGACCCAGTACTTC. Its protein product is CASSYRLAKGETQYF. Full variable domain (outside the CDR3, taken from reference TRBV7-2 and TRBJ2-5): GAGVSQSPSNKVTEKGKDVELRCDPISGHTALYWYRQSLGQGLEFLIYFQGNSAPDKSGLPSDRFSAERTGGSVSTLTIQRTQQEDSAVYLCASSYRLAKGETQYFGPGTRLLVL.

The chain employs TRBV10-3 and TRBJ1-1; D is unclear. The CDR3 consists of 13 residues. V dropped 6 bases and J dropped 3 bases, with 11 bases sitting between them. The germline V gene encodes CDR1 ENHRY and CDR2 SYGVKD. CDR3 DNA: TGTGCCATCAGCCTTAGCTCGGACACTGAAGCTTTCTTT. This codes for CAISLSSDTEAFF.

The chain has TRBV7-2 and TRBJ2-1, with 11 bases lining up with TRBD2. Germline V gives CDR1 SGHTA, CDR2 FQGNSA. The length of the CDR3 is 16 residues. After removal of 2 bases from V and 8 bases from J, the junction contained 8 bases not matched to a gene. CDR3 nucleotides: TGTGCCAGCAGCTTAAACCTAGCGGGGGGCCGGGATGAGCAGTTCTTC. Translating gives CASSLNLAGGRDEQFF.

The chain employs TRBV28 and TRBJ2-1; 10 bases agree with TRBD1. The CDR3 extends over 15 amino acids. Germline trimming cut 5 bases from V and 9 bases from J; bases unmatched to any gene: 10. Germline assignment: CDR1 MDHEN and CDR2 SYDVKM. The DNA for the CDR3 is TGTGCCAGCAGTGTACCGGGACAGGGGAAACCTGAGCAGTTCTTC. The encoded protein is CASSVPGQGKPEQFF.

The CDR3 DNA sequence: TGTGCCAGCAGCTTCGACAATAGCAATCAGCCCCAGCATTTT. Protein sequence: CASSFDNSNQPQHF. This rearrangement joins TRBV11-2 to TRBJ1-5; D uncertain. Per the germline V gene, CDR1 is SGHAT and CDR2 is FQNNGV. The V end lost 3 bases, the J end lost 0 bases, and 6 bases lay between the germline ends. The CDR3 extends over 14 amino acids.

The V and J genes are TRBV6-5 and TRBJ1-2; 7 bases line up with TRBD1. The germline V gene encodes CDR1 MNHEY and CDR2 SVGAGI. This CDR3 comprises 15 residues. J lost 4 bases, V lost 7 bases, and 12 bases had no gene match. CDR3 protein: CASNRGSSGGYGYTF. The CDR3 coding sequence is TGTGCCAGCAACAGGGGTTCGTCCGGGGGCTATGGCTACACCTTC.

Turning to this clone: This same CDR3 is encoded by further DNA sequences in the sample. V and J are TRBV14 and TRBJ2-5; a possible D gene is TRBD2 (6 bases). CDR3 length: 13 amino acids. The V end was cut by 4 bases, the J end by 5 bases, with 11 bases between. Per germline, CDR1 SGHDN and CDR2 FVKESK. In nucleotides, the CDR3 is TGTGCCAGCAGCCGGGAACGGGGGGAGACCCAGTACTTC. This encodes CASSRERGETQYF.

The CDR3 here is CASSDLDGAGELFF. DNA of the CDR3: TGTGCCAGCAGTGACCTAGACGGCGCCGGGGAGCTGTTTTTT. The rearrangement joins TRBV6-4 to TRBJ2-2; D is uncertain. This CDR3 contains 14 residues. Germline CDR1 is MRHNA and CDR2 is SNTAGT. V lost 2 bases and J lost 6, with 10 bases in between.

The rearrangement links TRBV9 to TRBJ2-7, with TRBD2 identical over 7 bases. The CDR3 runs to 16 residues. V lost 4 bases to trimming and J lost 6 bases; unmatched junction nucleotides: 16. CDR1 is SGDLS, CDR2 YYNGEE, per germline. The CDR3 nucleotides are TGTGCCAGCAGCCCCTTTCGGCGGGGGACTTCGCGCGAGCAGTACTTC. Amino acid sequence: CASSPFRRGTSREQYF.

The chain joins TRBV6-5 to TRBJ1-2; D remains ambiguous. The germline V gene encodes CDR1 MNHEY and CDR2 SVGAGI. Trimming removed 2 bases from V and 3 bases from J, with 10 bases in between. The CDR3 runs 14 residues. The CDR3 DNA reads TGTGCCAGCAGTTACAGGAGACCCTACTATGGCTACACCTTC. Translation: CASSYRRPYYGYTF.

The chain joins TRBV7-3 to TRBJ1-6; possibly TRBD1 for D (5 bases). The CDR3 has 16 amino acids. The germline V gene encodes CDR1 SGHTA and CDR2 FQGTGA. V was cut by 0 bases and J by 1 base, with 7 bases left in between. The CDR3 nucleotides are TGTGCCAGCAGCTTAACGGCAGGGTCCTATAATTCACCCCTCCACTTT. This translates into CASSLTAGSYNSPLHF.

The rearrangement uses TRBV19 and TRBJ1-1, with D possibly TRBD1 on 5 matching bases. Per germline, CDR1 LNHDA and CDR2 SQIVND (reference sequence). The CDR3 has 12 residues. The V gene lost 8 bases and the J gene lost 1 base, with 8 bases spanning the gap. The CDR3 region is CASGQGNTEAFF. The CDR3 DNA reads as TGTGCCAGTGGGCAGGGGAACACTGAAGCTTTCTTT. Full variable domain (outside the CDR3, taken from reference TRBV19 and TRBJ1-1): DGGITQSPKYLFRKEGQNVTLSCEQNLNHDAMYWYRQDPGQGLRLIYYSQIVNDFQKGDIAEGYSVSREKKESFPLTVTSAQKNPTAFYLCASGQGNTEAFFGQGTRLTVV.

The chain uses TRBV5-1 and TRBJ2-1, with 11 bases aligning to TRBD2. Losses at the gene ends were 3 bases for V and 1 base for J; bases not matched to a gene: 3. In germline, CDR1 is SGHRS, CDR2 YFSETQ. The CDR3 totals 16 residues. The CDR3 here is CASSWTSGWSYNEQFF. The CDR3 nucleotides read TGCGCCAGCAGCTGGACTAGCGGGTGGTCCTACAATGAGCAGTTCTTC.

The rearrangement joins TRBV7-9 to TRBJ2-5; D might be TRBD2 (5 bases). Trimming removed 0 bases from V and 5 bases from J, with 7 bases in between. The length of the CDR3 is 13 residues. Germline CDR1 reads SEHNR; CDR2 reads FQNEAQ (reference sequence). CDR3 bases: TGTGCCAGCAGCTTAGCGTGGGAGGAGACCCAGTACTTC. Protein sequence: CASSLAWEETQYF.

This chain joins TRBV6-5 and TRBJ1-1; tentatively, D is TRBD1 (5 bases). The V and J ends lost 7 bases and 5 bases respectively, with 11 bases between them. CDR1 is MNHEY and CDR2 is SVGAGI in the germline V gene. The CDR3 runs to 12 residues. CDR3 nucleotides: TGTGCCAGCACCCCGGGGGGAACTGAAGCTTTCTTT. Amino acids: CASTPGGTEAFF.

The chain has TRBV2 and TRBJ1-5; 7 bases map to TRBD1. The CDR3 has 17 residues. In germline, CDR1 is SNHLY, CDR2 FYNNEI. V shed 7 bases, J shed 2 bases, and the junction held 14 bases outside the gene matches. The CDR3 bases are TGTGCCAGCACCTCGGGCAGGGGGGTACATGGCAATCAGCCCCAGCATTTT. It encodes CASTSGRGVHGNQPQHF. The entire variable domain, with the rest obtained from reference TRBV2 and TRBJ1-5, is as follows: EPEVTQTPSHQVTQMGQEVILRCVPISNHLYFYWYRQILGQKVEFLVSFYNNEISEKSEIFDDQFSVERPDGSNFTLKIRSTKLEDSAMYFCASTSGRGVHGNQPQHFGDGTRLSIL.

This chain connects TRBV10-3 to TRBJ2-1; D not resolved. The CDR3 sequence is 15 residues long. Trimming stripped 2 bases from V and 0 bases from J, with 8 bases between. Germline CDR1 ENHRY, CDR2 SYGVKD. The CDR3 reads CAISERVSSYNEQFF. CDR3 nucleotide sequence: TGTGCCATCAGTGAGCGGGTGAGCTCCTACAATGAGCAGTTCTTC.

V is TRBV5-1 and J is TRBJ2-6, with 12 bases lining up with TRBD2. This CDR3 comprises 18 residues. From germline, CDR1 is SGHRS and CDR2 YFSETQ. V shed 0 bases, J shed 0 bases, and the junction held 1 base outside the gene matches. The CDR3 reads CASSLELAGGSGANVLTF. The CDR3 DNA sequence: TGCGCCAGCAGCTTGGAACTAGCGGGGGGCTCTGGGGCCAACGTCCTGACTTTC.

The chain has TRBV12-5 and TRBJ2-5; TRBD1 is a possible D gene (6 bases). The ends were cut back, 1 base at V and 2 bases at J, with 8 bases in the middle. Germline CDR1 and CDR2: LGHNT and FRNRAP. This CDR3 region has 14 residues. The CDR3 nucleotides read TGTGCTAGTGGTTTGGGGGGGCCACAAGAGACCCAGTACTTC. It translates to CASGLGGPQETQYF.